These 23 T cell receptor beta chains were all obtained from the same sample, sequenced in a study of blood T cell repertoires in COVID-19. Sequenced by immunoSEQ multiplex PCR; TCRdb stores in-frame clones only, minus some. The sample records a few hundred thousand clones, 70% to 90% being singletons. The specimen was PBMCs or T cells enriched from blood (not recorded which). The receptor set was obtained from a man aged 25 to 40 who had recovered from COVID-19.

V gene TRBV18 combines with J gene TRBJ1-1, with D tentatively TRBD1 (6 bases). V lost 4 bases and J 5 bases, leaving 11 bases between the germline ends. The length of the CDR3 is 13 residues. The germline gives CDR1 KGHSH, CDR2 LQKENI. CDR3 DNA sequence: TGTGCCAGCTCACTGGGGGCGAGGACTGAAGCTTTCTTT. It yields the protein CASSLGARTEAFF.

The V gene is TRBV30, the J gene TRBJ2-2; D gene ambiguous. The CDR3 runs 11 residues. Germline lookup yields CDR1 GTSNPN and CDR2 SVGIG (reference sequence). Trimming took off 4 bases at V and 6 bases at J, with 6 bases between the two ends. CDR3 coding DNA: TGTGCCTGGAAGGCGGCCGGGGAGCTGTTTTTT. Its protein product is CAWKAAGELFF. The full variable domain, in which reference TRBV30 and TRBJ2-2 provide the parts outside the CDR3, is SQTIHQWPATLVQPVGSPLSLECTVEGTSNPNLYWYRQAAGRGLQLLFYSVGIGQISSEVPQNLSASRPQDRQFILSSKKLLLSDSGFYLCAWKAAGELFFGEGSRLTVL.

The genes are TRBV4-1 and TRBJ2-1, with TRBD2 matching 10 bases. Germline values: CDR1 MGHRA, CDR2 YSYEKL. The junction had 6 bases not matched to a gene; V was cut back by 2 bases and J by 14 bases. This CDR3 has 13 residues. The CDR3 DNA sequence: TGCGCCAGCAGCCAACTTACTAGCGGGGCTAAGTTCTTC. The encoded protein is CASSQLTSGAKFF.

The V and J genes are TRBV12-5 and TRBJ1-5; D remains ambiguous. Germline CDR1 is LGHNT and CDR2 is FRNRAP. This CDR3 has 17 residues. V was shortened by 4 bases and J by 0 bases, with 16 bases between the two germline ends. The CDR3 sequence: CASGSGGLSYSNQPQHF. CDR3 sequence (DNA): TGTGCTAGTGGTTCAGGCGGGCTATCCTATAGCAATCAGCCCCAGCATTTT.

The chain is built from TRBV27 and TRBJ1-2; D is unclear. This CDR3 comprises 15 residues. V lost 0 bases and J 2 bases, leaving 10 bases between the germline ends. The germline CDR1 and CDR2 sequences are MNHEY and SMNVEV (reference sequence). The chain's CDR3 is CASSLSILGNYGYTF. The CDR3 DNA follows: TGTGCCAGCAGTTTATCGATACTCGGGAACTATGGCTACACCTTC.

This clone was counted once. The chain has TRBV20-1 and TRBJ1-3; no clear D. V was pared by 6 bases and J by 3 bases, with 6 bases between. CDR3 length: 11 residues. Germline CDR1 DFQATT, CDR2 SNEGSKA (reference sequence). CDR3 amino acids: CSATGGNTIYF. CDR3 nucleotide sequence: TGCAGTGCAACCGGTGGAAACACCATATATTTT.

Points on this clone: At one of its ends the junction is not consistent with the germline gene, which may arise from a read error. The rearrangement links TRBV6-2 or TRBV6-3 to TRBJ2-7, with a weak D call TRBD1 (5 bases). The germline V gene encodes CDR1 MNHEY and CDR2 SVGEGT. The CDR3 has 15 amino acids. The CDR3 loop is CASNYPAGLRYEQYF. In nucleotides, the CDR3 is TGTGCCAGCAATTACCCGGCAGGGCTACGATACGAGCAGTACTTC.

The chain combines TRBV30 with TRBJ2-5; 8 nucleotides align to TRBD2. From germline, CDR1 is GTSNPN and CDR2 SVGIG (reference sequence). V trimming: 0 bases; J trimming: 2 bases; junction bases outside the gene matches: 8. The length of the CDR3 is 16 residues. CDR3 bases: TGTGCCTGGAGTGTCCCGCAGCGGGGGACACAAGAGACCCAGTACTTC. This gives the protein CAWSVPQRGTQETQYF. Full variable domain (rest looked up from reference TRBV30 and TRBJ2-5): SQTIHQWPATLVQPVGSPLSLECTVEGTSNPNLYWYRQAAGRGLQLLFYSVGIGQISSEVPQNLSASRPQDRQFILSSKKLLLSDSGFYLCAWSVPQRGTQETQYFGPGTRLLVL.

The chain has TRBV7-9 and TRBJ2-5; TRBD1 agrees at 9 bases. This CDR3 contains 16 residues. V was clipped by 3 bases and J by 3 bases; unmatched bases: 8. Per germline, CDR1 SEHNR and CDR2 FQNEAQ (reference sequence). The CDR3: CASSFFPGQGKETQYF. CDR3 sequence (DNA): TGTGCCAGCAGCTTTTTCCCGGGACAGGGAAAAGAGACCCAGTACTTC.

V is TRBV7-8 and J is TRBJ1-5; D unclear. Germline assignment: CDR1 SGHVS and CDR2 FQNEAQ. There are 12 residues in the CDR3. The V and J ends lost 6 bases and 6 bases respectively, with 9 bases between them. This CDR3 reads CASSEKSQPQHF. The CDR3 DNA follows: TGTGCCAGCAGTGAAAAGAGTCAGCCCCAGCATTTT.

The chain recombines TRBV30 with TRBJ2-1; D possibly corresponds to TRBD1 (6 bases). Per germline, CDR1 GTSNPN and CDR2 SVGIG (reference sequence). V was shortened by 2 bases and J by 8 bases, with 16 bases between the two germline ends. The CDR3 is made up of 14 amino acids. DNA for the CDR3: TGTGCCTGGAGTCAACGAGGGGGTCAGGATGAGCAGTTCTTC. Residues: CAWSQRGGQDEQFF.

The chain employs TRBV2 and TRBJ2-7, with TRBD1 matching over 7 bases. CDR1 is SNHLY, CDR2 FYNNEI, per germline. The junction had 13 bases not matched to a gene; V was cut back by 7 bases and J by 1 base. The CDR3 length is 16 residues. In DNA, the CDR3 is TGTGCCAGCAACCCCCGGGACAGCAGGCCTTCCTACGAGCAGTACTTC. This translates into CASNPRDSRPSYEQYF.

The V and J genes are TRBV18 and TRBJ2-7, with 11 nucleotides matching TRBD1. J gave up 3 bases and V 3 bases, and 7 bases lay outside the gene matches. The CDR3 covers 16 residues. Germline V gene data show CDR1 as KGHSH and CDR2 as LQKENI. CDR3 residues: CASSPTTGTGGYEQYF. The CDR3 coding sequence is TGTGCCAGCTCACCGACCACCGGGACAGGGGGCTACGAGCAGTACTTC.

This clone was seen just once. The chain is built from TRBV9 and TRBJ1-1; TRBD1 aligns across 7 bases. CDR3 length: 14 amino acids. The germline V gene has CDR1 SGDLS and CDR2 YYNGEE. The junction had 6 bases not matched to a gene; V was cut back by 4 bases and J by 3 bases. As DNA, the CDR3 is TGTGCCAGCAGCCCGGGGGACAGTTACACTGAAGCTTTCTTT. It codes for CASSPGDSYTEAFF.

This chain connects TRBV27 to TRBJ2-1, with a tentative D call TRBD1 (6 bases). This CDR3 is 11 amino acids long. V lost 5 bases and J 14 bases, leaving 13 bases between the germline ends. Germline loops: CDR1 MNHEY, CDR2 SMNVEV (reference sequence). Here the CDR3 reads CASSPGQKKFF. As DNA, the CDR3 is TGTGCCAGCAGTCCCGGACAGAAAAAGTTCTTC.

The chain uses TRBV6-5 and TRBJ2-7; 11 bases fit TRBD1. The V and J ends lost 6 bases and 6 bases, in that order; junction bases with no gene match: 4. Looked up from germline, CDR1 is MNHEY and CDR2 is SVGAGI. The CDR3 is 13 amino acids. CDR3 in amino acids: CASRPGQGGEQYF. CDR3 in DNA: TGTGCCAGCAGACCGGGACAGGGGGGCGAGCAGTACTTC.

Only a few counts were recorded for this clone. CDR3 coding DNA: TGTGCCAGCAGCCCCAGGGGACAGGGTCTCAATGAGCAGTTCTTC. This translates into CASSPRGQGLNEQFF. The chain links TRBV11-3 to TRBJ2-1; 9 nucleotides line up with TRBD1. The CDR3 is 15 residues long. Per germline, CDR1 SGHNT and CDR2 YENEEA. The V segment lost 5 bases and the J segment 6 bases; nucleotides outside the gene matches: 8.

The gene calls are TRBV4-1 and TRBJ2-1; TRBD2 matches 8 bases. Germline trimming cut 0 bases from V and 9 bases from J; bases unmatched to any gene: 10. Germline V CDR1 and CDR2: MGHRA, YSYEKL. This CDR3 region has 16 residues. The DNA for the CDR3 is TGCGCCAGCAGCCAAGACGGGAGGGGGGGCCTGTTTGAGCAGTTCTTC. Protein product: CASSQDGRGGLFEQFF.

The CDR3 DNA reads TGTGCCAGCAGGCGAGGGACTAGCGGAGATTACGAGCAGTACTTC. Translating it yields CASRRGTSGDYEQYF. The V gene is TRBV6-5, the J gene TRBJ2-7; 11 positions match TRBD2. The CDR3 extends over 15 amino acids. The V gene's germline CDR1 is MNHEY and CDR2 SVGAGI. V was clipped by 6 bases and J by 4 bases; unmatched bases: 8.

The V call is TRBV3-1 (or the pseudogene TRBV3-2), the J call TRBJ2-7; D is unclear. V dropped 3 bases and J dropped 6 bases, with 6 bases sitting between them. Germline CDR1 LGHDT, CDR2 YNNKEL (reference sequence). The length of the CDR3 is 11 residues. For the CDR3, the DNA is TGTGCCAGCAGCCATACCGGCGAGCAGTACTTC. Protein product: CASSHTGEQYF.

The chain joins TRBV12-5 to TRBJ1-2, with D hard to call. V gave up 0 bases and J gave up 0 bases, with 5 bases separating them. Germline loops: CDR1 LGHNT, CDR2 FRNRAP. The CDR3 consists of 14 residues. CDR3 in amino acids: CASGLVSANYGYTF. The CDR3 DNA is TGTGCTAGTGGTTTGGTTTCAGCTAACTATGGCTACACCTTC.

This CDR3 reads CASSQKPGVSVQMNTEAFF. The CDR3 nucleotides read TGCGCCAGCAGTCAAAAACCGGGAGTGAGTGTGCAAATGAACACTGAAGCTTTCTTT. V usage is TRBV23-1 and J usage is TRBJ1-1; D is unclear. TRBV23-1 is labeled an ORF, and its function is uncertain. V was cut by 2 bases and J by 0 bases, with 22 bases left in between. The CDR3 extends over 19 amino acids.

This clone was seen once. V and J are TRBV15 and TRBJ2-7; TRBD1 matches 7 bases. The CDR3 loop spans 17 amino acids. Germline loops: CDR1 LNHNV, CDR2 YYDKDF (reference sequence). Trimming took 0 bases from V and 7 from J; bases not matched to a gene: 15. CDR3 residues: CATSRDLGQAMMSEQYF. CDR3 coding DNA: TGTGCCACCAGCAGAGACCTTGGACAGGCAATGATGAGTGAGCAGTACTTC.